This TCR beta chain was captured in a study of blood T cell repertoires in COVID-19. As for the study in general: PBMCs, B-cell-depleted T cells, or T cells provided the cDNA or gDNA that made up the material.

In this sample, this clone turned up many times. In the original analysis: Amplifying reference gene primers gave estimates of nucleated cell counts. Sequencing used immunoSEQ multiplex PCR; TCRdb keeps in-frame clones, though not all of them. The DNA was the basis for D and trimming; V, J and clone size are from that table. Of 88,000 or so clones listed, roughly 87% were seen once; the top ten hold approximately 3.9%. With 4 bases clipped from V and 3 bases from J, the junction kept 5 bases outside the gene matches. The CDR3 has 14 residues. Germline assignment: CDR1 SGHRS and CDR2 YFSETQ. The sequencing input was peripheral blood. The sequence was obtained from a man aged 55-75 years with acute or convalescent COVID-19. The V call is TRBV5-1, the J call TRBJ1-1, with 8 bases fitting TRBD1. The CDR3 loop is CASSASGQDTEAFF. The CDR3 nucleotides are TGCGCCAGCAGCGCATCGGGACAGGACACTGAAGCTTTCTTT.